This TCR beta chain was sequenced in a study of human T cells and chemical hapten exposure. About the study: Yields of TCR per sample differed, chiefly owing to small differences in pooled library volume.

For the library, individual cDNA molecules each received unique molecular identifiers. Authors' data handling: TCRs per sample had a median of roughly 96,000 and ranged from about 23,224 to 700,000. TCRdb re-called the RACE reads with MiXCR, one entry per CDR3 protein. The V and J calls shown here were made by TCRdb, not taken from the authors' results. The table shows a few hundred thousand distinct CDR3 sequences, with 5% to 6.5% occurring only once. The time point denotes: pre-sensitization, week 0. Stated treatment: therapeutic diphenylcyclopropenone sensitization with weekly scalp DPC. Germline V gene sequence: CDR1 LNHNV, CDR2 YYDKDF (reference sequence). This CDR3 is built from 16 residues. The ends were cut back, 4 bases at V and 0 bases at J, with 14 bases in the middle.

The sequenced sample was whole blood, obtained in connection with sensitization to the hapten diphenylcyclopropenone (DPC). The chain employs TRBV15 and TRBJ2-3, with D perhaps being TRBD1 or TRBD2 (6 bases each). The TCR comes from a young woman with alopecia areata. Some clones in this sample may be carry-over from other donors' samples. The CDR3 nucleotides are TGTGCCACCAGCACCTTTGGAGGGGGTAGCACAGATACGCAGTATTTT. It codes for CATSTFGGGSTDTQYF.